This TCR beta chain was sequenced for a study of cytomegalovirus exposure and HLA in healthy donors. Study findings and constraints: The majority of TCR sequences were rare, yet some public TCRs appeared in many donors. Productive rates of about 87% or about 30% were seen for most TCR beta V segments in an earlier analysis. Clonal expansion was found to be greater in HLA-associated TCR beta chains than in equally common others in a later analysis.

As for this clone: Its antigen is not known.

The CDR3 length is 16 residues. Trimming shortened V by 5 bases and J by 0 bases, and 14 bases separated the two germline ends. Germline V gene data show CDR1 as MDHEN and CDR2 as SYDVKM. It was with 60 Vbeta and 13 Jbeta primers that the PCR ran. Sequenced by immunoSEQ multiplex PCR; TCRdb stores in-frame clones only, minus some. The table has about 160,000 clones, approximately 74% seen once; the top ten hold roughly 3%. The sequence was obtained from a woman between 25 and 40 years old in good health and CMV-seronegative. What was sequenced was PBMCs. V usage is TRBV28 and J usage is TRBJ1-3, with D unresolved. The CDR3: CASSPPQALSGNTIYF. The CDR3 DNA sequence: TGTGCCAGCAGTCCCCCCCAGGCACTCTCTGGAAACACCATATATTTT.